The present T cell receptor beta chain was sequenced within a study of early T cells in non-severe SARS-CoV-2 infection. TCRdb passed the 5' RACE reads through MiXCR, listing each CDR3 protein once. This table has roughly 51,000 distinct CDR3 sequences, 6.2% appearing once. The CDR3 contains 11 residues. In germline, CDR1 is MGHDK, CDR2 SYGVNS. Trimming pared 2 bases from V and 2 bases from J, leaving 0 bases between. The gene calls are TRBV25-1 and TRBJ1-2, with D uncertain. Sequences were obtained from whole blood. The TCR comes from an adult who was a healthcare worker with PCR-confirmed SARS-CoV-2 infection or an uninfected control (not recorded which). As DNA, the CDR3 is TGTGCCAGCAGTGAAAACTATGGCTACACCTTC. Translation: CASSENYGYTF.